Each of the 5 T cell receptor beta chains below was sequenced from the same sample in a study of blood T cell repertoires in COVID-19. Some clones are missing from TCRdb's copy, which holds only in-frame ones; the method was immunoSEQ multiplex PCR. This table holds 150,000 to 160,000 clones, about 73% found once. Sequenced sample: peripheral blood. Receptor source: a man older than 75 with acute or convalescent COVID-19.

The chain recombines TRBV24-1 with TRBJ2-3, with 14 bases identical to TRBD2. Per the germline V gene, CDR1 is KGHDR and CDR2 is SFDVKD. Trimming cost V 4 bases and J 4 bases; bases outside gene matches: 3. The CDR3 spans 16 residues. The CDR3 protein is CATSDWTSGGPDTQYF. CDR3 bases: TGTGCCACCAGTGACTGGACTAGCGGGGGGCCAGATACGCAGTATTTT.

V gene TRBV11-3 combines with J gene TRBJ2-5, with 10 bases matching TRBD2. The ends lost 4 bases at V and 4 bases at J; junction bases unmatched: 9. Germline-derived CDR1 and CDR2 are SGHNT and YENEEA. The CDR3 extends over 16 amino acids. CDR3 bases: TGTGCCAGCAGCTCAGAACTAGCGGGGAGGGGAGAGACCCAGTACTTC. Its translation is CASSSELAGRGETQYF.

This chain uses TRBV5-5 with TRBJ1-1; D ambiguous. Germline CDR1 is SGHKS and CDR2 is YYEKEE (reference sequence). This CDR3 has 13 residues. With 3 bases removed from V and 1 base from J, the gap between germline ends came to 7 bases. CDR3 sequence: CASSSQKNTEAFF. CDR3 in DNA: TGTGCCAGCAGCTCGCAGAAGAACACTGAAGCTTTCTTT. The entire variable domain, with the rest obtained from reference TRBV5-5 and TRBJ1-1, is as follows: DAGVTQSPTHLIKTRGQQVTLRCSPISGHKSVSWYQQVLGQGPQFIFQYYEKEERGRGNFPDRFSARQFPNYSSELNVNALLLGDSALYLCASSSQKNTEAFFGQGTRLTVV.

V and J are TRBV28 and TRBJ1-5; a possible D gene is TRBD1 (6 bases). The CDR3 sequence is 15 residues long. In germline, CDR1 is MDHEN, CDR2 SYDVKM. V was clipped by 4 bases and J by 0 bases, with 10 bases between them. The CDR3 sequence: CASSSPTGSNQPQHF. CDR3 nucleotides: TGTGCCAGCAGTTCTCCGACAGGTAGCAATCAGCCCCAGCATTTT.

The chain links TRBV29-1 to TRBJ1-2; the match to TRBD1 covers 7 bases. Germline CDR1 reads SQVTM; CDR2 reads ANQGSEA. With V trimmed by 7 bases and J by 0 bases, 8 bases remained unmatched. The CDR3 sequence is 14 residues long. The CDR3 protein is CSANRDRANYGYTF. The CDR3 DNA sequence: TGCAGCGCGAACCGGGACAGAGCTAACTATGGCTACACCTTC.